This entry describes one T cell receptor beta chain. Its antigen is undetermined. Assay used: immunoSEQ multiplex PCR; TCRdb lists only in-frame clones, some missing. Among tens of thousands of clones listed, roughly 78% were seen once. This CDR3 has 15 amino acids. The V and J ends lost 4 bases and 4 bases, in that order; junction bases with no gene match: 3. Germline values: CDR1 PRHDT, CDR2 FYEKMQ (reference sequence). The sample belongs to a study of graft-versus-host responses after intestinal transplantation. Background on the study: Recipients across the board were started on anti-thymocyte globulin induction, then kept on tacrolimus and steroids for approximately three years. The study's findings and limits: GvH clones were identified in recipient marrow, with some first appearing in ileum or blood.

This sequence was found in a human donor who was the organ donor for an intestinal transplant. The rearrangement uses TRBV13 and TRBJ2-1; TRBD1 matches at 11 bases. Sequenced material: unstimulated CD8+ T cells sorted from spleen or lymph node cells, taken before transplant. The CDR3 spells CASSSRDRGYNEQFF. Here the CDR3 DNA reads TGTGCCAGCAGCTCCCGGGACAGGGGGTACAATGAGCAGTTCTTC.